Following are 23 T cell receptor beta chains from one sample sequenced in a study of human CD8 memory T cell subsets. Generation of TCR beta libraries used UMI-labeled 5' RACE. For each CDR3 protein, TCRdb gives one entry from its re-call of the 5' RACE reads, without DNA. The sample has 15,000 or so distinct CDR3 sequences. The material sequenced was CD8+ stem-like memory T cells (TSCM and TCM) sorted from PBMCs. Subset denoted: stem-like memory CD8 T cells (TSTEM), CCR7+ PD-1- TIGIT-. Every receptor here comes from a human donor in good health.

The CDR3 loop reads CASSPTQRSTDTQYF. The V call is TRBV13, the J call TRBJ2-3. Germline CDR1 PRHDT, CDR2 FYEKMQ (reference sequence). The CDR3 loop spans 15 amino acids.

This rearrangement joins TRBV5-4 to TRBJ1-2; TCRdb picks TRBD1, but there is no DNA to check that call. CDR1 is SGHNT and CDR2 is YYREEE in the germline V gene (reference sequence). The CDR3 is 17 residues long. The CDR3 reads CASSSHDRTDANYGYTF. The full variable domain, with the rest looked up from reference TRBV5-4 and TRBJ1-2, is ETGVTQSPTHLIKTRGQQVTLRCSSQSGHNTVSWYQQALGQGPQFIFQYYREEENGRGNFPPRFSGLQFPNYSSELNVNALELDDSALYLCASSSHDRTDANYGYTFGSGTRLTVV.

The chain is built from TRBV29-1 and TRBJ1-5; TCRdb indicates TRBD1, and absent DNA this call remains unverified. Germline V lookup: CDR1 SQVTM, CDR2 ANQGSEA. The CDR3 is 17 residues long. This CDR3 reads CSVGVGGTGSPDQPQHF.

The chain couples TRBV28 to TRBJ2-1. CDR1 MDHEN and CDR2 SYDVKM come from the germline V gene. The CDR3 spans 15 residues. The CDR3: CASSLLDSSYNEQFF.

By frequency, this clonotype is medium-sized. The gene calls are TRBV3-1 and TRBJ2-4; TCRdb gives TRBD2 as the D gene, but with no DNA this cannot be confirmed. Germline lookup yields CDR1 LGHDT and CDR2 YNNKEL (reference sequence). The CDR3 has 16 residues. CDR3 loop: CASSQVGQASGNIQYF.

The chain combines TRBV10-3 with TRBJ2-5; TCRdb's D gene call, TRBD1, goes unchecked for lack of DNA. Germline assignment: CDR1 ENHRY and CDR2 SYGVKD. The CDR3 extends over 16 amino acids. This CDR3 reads CAISVTVGGKGETQYF.

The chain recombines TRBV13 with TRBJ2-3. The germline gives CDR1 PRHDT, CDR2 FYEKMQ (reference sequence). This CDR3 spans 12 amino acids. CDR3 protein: CASSLPLDTQYF.

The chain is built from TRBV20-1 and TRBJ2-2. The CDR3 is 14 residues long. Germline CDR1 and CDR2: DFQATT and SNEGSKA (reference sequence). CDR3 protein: CSARDLMNTGELFF.

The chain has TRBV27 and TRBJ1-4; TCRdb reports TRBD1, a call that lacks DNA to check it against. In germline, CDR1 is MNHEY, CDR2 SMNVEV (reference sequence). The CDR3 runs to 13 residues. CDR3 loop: CASSFRGGEKLFF. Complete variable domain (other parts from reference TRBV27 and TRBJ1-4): EAQVTQNPRYLITVTGKKLTVTCSQNMNHEYMSWYRQDPGLGLRQIYYSMNVEVTDKGDVPEGYKVSRKEKRNFPLILESPSPNQTSLYFCASSFRGGEKLFFGSGTQLSVL.

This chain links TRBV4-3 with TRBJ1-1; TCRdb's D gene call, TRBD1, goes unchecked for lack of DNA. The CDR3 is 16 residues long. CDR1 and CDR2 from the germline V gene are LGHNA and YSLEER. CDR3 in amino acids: CASSQDRLQGYSNAFF.

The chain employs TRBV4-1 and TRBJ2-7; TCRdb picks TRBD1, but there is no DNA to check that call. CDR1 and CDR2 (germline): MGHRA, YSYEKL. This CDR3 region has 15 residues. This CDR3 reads CASSQEGQGYYEQYF.

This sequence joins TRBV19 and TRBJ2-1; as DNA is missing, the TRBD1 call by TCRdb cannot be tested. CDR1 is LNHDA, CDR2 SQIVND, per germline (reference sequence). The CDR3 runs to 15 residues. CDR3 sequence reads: CASSIGQGDYNEQFF.

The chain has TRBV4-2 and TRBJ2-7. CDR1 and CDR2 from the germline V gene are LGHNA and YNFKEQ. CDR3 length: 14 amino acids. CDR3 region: CASSQDGPAGEQYF.

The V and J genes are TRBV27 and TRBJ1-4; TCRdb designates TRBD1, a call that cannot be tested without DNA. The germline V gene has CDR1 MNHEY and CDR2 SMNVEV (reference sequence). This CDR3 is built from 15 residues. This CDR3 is CASSSIQGRVEKLFF.

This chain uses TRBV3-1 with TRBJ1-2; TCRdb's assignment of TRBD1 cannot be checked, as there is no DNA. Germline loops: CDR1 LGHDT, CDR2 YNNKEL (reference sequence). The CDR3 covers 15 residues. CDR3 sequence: CASSQDRDRVRGYTF.

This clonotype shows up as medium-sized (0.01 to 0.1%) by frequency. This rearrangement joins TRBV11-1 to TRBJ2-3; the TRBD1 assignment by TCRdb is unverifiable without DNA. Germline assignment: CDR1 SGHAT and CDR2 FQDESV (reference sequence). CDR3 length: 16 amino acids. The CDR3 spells CASSTRTGGLTDTQYF.

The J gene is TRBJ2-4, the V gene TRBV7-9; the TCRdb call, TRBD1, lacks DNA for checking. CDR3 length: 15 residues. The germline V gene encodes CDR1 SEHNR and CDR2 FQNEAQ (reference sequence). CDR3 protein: CASSSPQGTKNIQYF.

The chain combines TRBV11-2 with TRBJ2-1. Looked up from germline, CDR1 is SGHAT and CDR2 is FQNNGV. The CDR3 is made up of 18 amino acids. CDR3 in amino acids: CASSLDLVLDATYNEQFF.

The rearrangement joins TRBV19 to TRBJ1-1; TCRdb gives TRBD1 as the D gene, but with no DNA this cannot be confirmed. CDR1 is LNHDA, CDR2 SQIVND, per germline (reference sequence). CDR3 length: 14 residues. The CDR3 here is CASRAPGVDTEAFF.

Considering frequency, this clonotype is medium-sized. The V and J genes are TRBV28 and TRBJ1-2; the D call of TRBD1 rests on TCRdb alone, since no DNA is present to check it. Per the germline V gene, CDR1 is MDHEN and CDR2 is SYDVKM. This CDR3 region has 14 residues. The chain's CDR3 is CASSLAGLYYGYTF.

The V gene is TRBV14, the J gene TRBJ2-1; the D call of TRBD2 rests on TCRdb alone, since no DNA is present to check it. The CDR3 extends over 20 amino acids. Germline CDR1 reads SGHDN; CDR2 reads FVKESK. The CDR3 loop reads CASSHSGHEGGLAVYNEQFF. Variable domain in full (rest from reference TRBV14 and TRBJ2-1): EAGVTQFPSHSVIEKGQTVTLRCDPISGHDNLYWYRRVMGKEIKFLLHFVKESKQDESGMPNNRFLAERTGGTYSTLKVQPAELEDSGVYFCASSHSGHEGGLAVYNEQFFGPGTRLTVL.

CDR3 region: CASNVQGNSPLHF. The rearrangement links TRBV7-9 to TRBJ1-6; the D gene TCRdb calls, TRBD1, cannot be checked with no DNA. The CDR3 runs 13 residues. CDR1 is SEHNR and CDR2 is FQNEAQ in the germline V gene (reference sequence).

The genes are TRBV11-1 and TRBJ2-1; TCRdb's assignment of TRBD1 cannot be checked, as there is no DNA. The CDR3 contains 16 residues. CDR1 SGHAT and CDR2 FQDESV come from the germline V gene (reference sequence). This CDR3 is CASSPRQGSYYNEQFF.